The clone carrying this TCR beta chain was seen ten or more times. One end of the junction varies from germline; a read error may be responsible. Germline CDR1 SGHRS, CDR2 YFSETQ. The CDR3 contains 13 residues. This specimen belongs to a study of blood T cells in healthy people across ages. Sample-barcoded 5' priming and a J-beta primer mix drove a second PCR of 7 to 11 cycles. Each of the cDNA molecules was tagged by a template-switch adaptor with 12 random nucleotides. TCRdb reprocessed the 5' RACE reads via MiXCR and lists one record per CDR3 protein. The sample has fewer than 2,000,000 distinct CDR3 sequences, 39% seen once.

The sequencing input was blood. The sequence came from a human donor in good health. The chain combines TRBV5-1 with TRBJ2-7; D unclear. The CDR3 bases are TGTGCCAGCAGCTTAATTGGCTCCTACGAGCAGTACTTC. Protein sequence: CASSLIGSYEQYF. The complete variable domain, with remaining parts taken from reference TRBV5-1 and TRBJ2-7, reads KAGVTQTPRYLIKTRGQQVTLSCSPISGHRSVSWYQQTPGQGLQFLFEYFSETQRNKGNFPGRFSGRQFSNSRSEMNVSTLELGDSALYLCASSLIGSYEQYFGPGTRLTVT.